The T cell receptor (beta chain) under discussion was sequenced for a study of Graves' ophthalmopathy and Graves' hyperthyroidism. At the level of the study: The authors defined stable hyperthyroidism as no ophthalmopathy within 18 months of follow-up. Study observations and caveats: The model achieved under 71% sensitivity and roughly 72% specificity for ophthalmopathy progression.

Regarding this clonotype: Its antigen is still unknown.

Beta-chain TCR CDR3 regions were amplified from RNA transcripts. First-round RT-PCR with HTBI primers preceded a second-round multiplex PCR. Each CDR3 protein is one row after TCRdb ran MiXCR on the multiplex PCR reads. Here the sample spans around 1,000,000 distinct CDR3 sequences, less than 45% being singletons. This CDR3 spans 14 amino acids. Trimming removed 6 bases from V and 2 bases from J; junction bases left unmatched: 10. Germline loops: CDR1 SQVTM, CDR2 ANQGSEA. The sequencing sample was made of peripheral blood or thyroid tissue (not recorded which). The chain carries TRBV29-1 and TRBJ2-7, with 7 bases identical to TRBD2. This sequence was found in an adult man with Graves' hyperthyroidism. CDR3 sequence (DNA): TGCAGCGTCGTTGGGAGGGACCGGACCTACGAGCAGTACTTC. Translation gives CSVVGRDRTYEQYF.